This TCR beta chain was sequenced during a study of cytomegalovirus exposure and HLA in healthy donors. The overall study: Early released data had about 80 million unique TCRs, all coming from HLA-typed donors.

The study ran its PCR with 60 Vbeta and 13 Jbeta primers. Sequencing used immunoSEQ multiplex PCR; TCRdb keeps in-frame clones, though not all of them. Counted here are over 100,000 clones, approximately 87% occurring once; the ten biggest clones make up about 1.5%. As concerns this clone: The target antigen is unknown.

The CDR3 covers 14 residues. In germline, CDR1 is SGHRS, CDR2 YFSETQ. The V and J ends lost 2 bases and 4 bases respectively, with 12 bases between them. Overall study results and limits: Several top significant clusters appeared, in a later analysis, to be linked to common viral pathogens. In vitro testing confirmed three CMV-associated chains as specific for CMV antigens. Likely technical artifact: a cluster of highly shared sequence variants.

The source is a man aged 35-49 years in good health and CMV-seronegative. Specimen: PBMCs. The chain has TRBV5-1 and TRBJ1-1; D unresolved. CDR3 sequence reads: CASSLLGGSTEAFF. The CDR3 nucleotides read TGCGCCAGCAGCTTACTCGGAGGGAGCACTGAAGCTTTCTTT.